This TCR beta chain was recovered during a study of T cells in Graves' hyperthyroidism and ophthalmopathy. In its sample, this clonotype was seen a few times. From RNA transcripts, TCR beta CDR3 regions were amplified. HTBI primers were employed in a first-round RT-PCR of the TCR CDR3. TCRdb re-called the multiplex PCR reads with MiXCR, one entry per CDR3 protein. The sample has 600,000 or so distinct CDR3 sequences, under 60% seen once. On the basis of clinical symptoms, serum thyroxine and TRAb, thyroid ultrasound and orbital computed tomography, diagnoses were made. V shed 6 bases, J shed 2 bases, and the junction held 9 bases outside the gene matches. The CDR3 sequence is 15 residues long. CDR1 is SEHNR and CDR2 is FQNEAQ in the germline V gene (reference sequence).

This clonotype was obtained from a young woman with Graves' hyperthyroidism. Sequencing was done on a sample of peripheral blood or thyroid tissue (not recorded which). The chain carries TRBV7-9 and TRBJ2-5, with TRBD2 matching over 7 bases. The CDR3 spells CASRESGKYQETQYF. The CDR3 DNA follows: TGTGCCAGCAGGGAAAGCGGGAAGTATCAAGAGACCCAGTACTTC.